Below are 13 T cell receptor beta chains sequenced from a single sample in a study of cytomegalovirus exposure and HLA in healthy donors. Primers: 60 Vbeta forward and 13 Jbeta reverse. Measured with immunoSEQ multiplex PCR; TCRdb has only the in-frame clones, and not every one. Here the sample spans some 93,000 clones, about 78% being singletons. Sequences were obtained from PBMCs. The receptors derive from a woman aged 40 to 50 in good health and CMV-seronegative.

The genes are TRBV5-4 and TRBJ2-2; TRBD2 is a possible D gene (6 bases). V shed 0 bases and J shed 2 bases, with 11 bases lying between them. Germline assignment: CDR1 SGHNT and CDR2 YYREEE (reference sequence). The CDR3 is made up of 16 amino acids. This chain's CDR3 is CASSLGAGTNTGELFF. Here the CDR3 DNA reads TGTGCCAGCAGCTTGGGGGCAGGGACTAACACCGGGGAGCTGTTTTTT.

The J gene is TRBJ2-2, the V gene TRBV18; no clear D gene. This CDR3 has 15 residues. V lost 2 bases and J 0 bases, leaving 7 bases between the germline ends. In germline, CDR1 is KGHSH, CDR2 LQKENI. The DNA for the CDR3 is TGTGCCAGCTCACCAACGGTTACGAACACCGGGGAGCTGTTTTTT. Protein: CASSPTVTNTGELFF.

The chain has TRBV7-9 and TRBJ1-5; D gene ambiguous. The CDR3 has 16 amino acids. V was shortened by 0 bases and J by 1 base, with 10 bases between the two germline ends. Germline V CDR1 and CDR2: SEHNR, FQNEAQ (reference sequence). The DNA of the CDR3 is TGTGCCAGCAGCTTAGCGCTTTCCGGGAGCAATCAGCCCCAGCATTTT. As protein: CASSLALSGSNQPQHF.

The chain couples TRBV9 to TRBJ2-7; TRBD2 might be the D (7 bases). V was clipped by 1 base and J by 2 bases, with 16 bases between them. Germline lookup yields CDR1 SGDLS and CDR2 YYNGEE. The CDR3 sequence is 16 residues long. The CDR3 nucleotides are TGTGCCAGCAGCGTAATAGGGGGGGCCTCGACCTACGAGCAGTACTTC. Translating gives CASSVIGGASTYEQYF.

This clone was observed once. This chain uses TRBV7-2 with TRBJ2-1, with 8 nucleotides matching TRBD2. The germline V gene encodes CDR1 SGHTA and CDR2 FQGNSA. The CDR3 runs to 17 residues. V dropped 1 base and J dropped 7; count of bases not matched to a gene: 12. This chain's CDR3 is CASSLVSGREASNEQFF. For the CDR3, the DNA is TGTGCCAGCAGCTTAGTCTCGGGGCGGGAGGCCAGTAATGAGCAGTTCTTC.

The J gene is TRBJ2-1, the V gene TRBV4-2; 7 positions match TRBD2. The CDR3 contains 14 residues. CDR1 is LGHNA, CDR2 YNFKEQ, per germline. The V gene end was trimmed by 1 base and the J gene end by 12 bases; junction bases not matched to a gene: 9. The CDR3 sequence: CASSQAAPSGGQFF. CDR3 DNA: TGTGCCAGCAGCCAAGCTGCCCCTAGCGGAGGGCAGTTCTTC.

V and J are TRBV6-5 and TRBJ2-5; D unclear. The CDR3 spans 14 residues. Deletions cut 2 bases from V and 4 bases from J, with 11 bases between. CDR1 and CDR2 (germline): MNHEY, SVGAGI. The CDR3 protein is CASSYGILGETQYF. The CDR3 nucleotides are TGTGCCAGCAGTTACGGTATTCTAGGAGAGACCCAGTACTTC.

This clone was counted a few times. The chain links TRBV5-5 to TRBJ1-1, with 10 bases lining up with TRBD1. V shed 4 bases, J shed 1 base, and the junction held 7 bases outside the gene matches. Germline V gives CDR1 SGHKS, CDR2 YYEKEE (reference sequence). The CDR3 is 16 residues long. CDR3 DNA: TGTGCCAGCAGCCGCGCCCGGGACAGGGGGAACACTGAAGCTTTCTTT. Amino acid sequence: CASSRARDRGNTEAFF.

This clone was seen only a few times. The chain has TRBV6-5 and TRBJ2-7; 8 bases agree with TRBD1. V gave up 11 bases and J gave up 3 bases; unmatched junction bases: 6. The length of the CDR3 is 12 residues. Germline CDR1 is MNHEY and CDR2 is SVGAGI. The CDR3 coding sequence is TGTGCCGTTGGACAGGGCATCTACGAGCAGTACTTC. This sequence encodes CAVGQGIYEQYF.

This chain joins TRBV14 and TRBJ1-1; tentative D call: TRBD1 (5 bases). The CDR3 spans 18 residues. Germline CDR1 is SGHDN and CDR2 is FVKESK. Trimming cost V 0 bases and J 0 bases, with 17 bases left between them. The CDR3 nucleotides read TGTGCCAGCAGCCAAGAAAGGAGGGGAATAGGGTTGAACACTGAAGCTTTCTTT. It translates to CASSQERRGIGLNTEAFF.

The rearrangement uses TRBV10-3 and TRBJ2-7; 7 nucleotides align to TRBD1. This CDR3 has 15 amino acids. The V gene's germline CDR1 is ENHRY and CDR2 SYGVKD. V lost 0 bases, J lost 3 bases, and 5 bases stayed unmatched. The CDR3 DNA follows: TGTGCCATCAGTGAGTCGCCCCGGGACAGCTACGAGCAGTACTTC. It specifies CAISESPRDSYEQYF.

The chain uses TRBV7-9 and TRBJ2-3; D is perhaps TRBD1 (5 bases). This CDR3 region has 16 residues. Between the trimmed V and J ends, which lost 5 bases and 5 bases, there was a span of 20 bases. Germline values: CDR1 SEHNR, CDR2 FQNEAQ (reference sequence). CDR3 amino acids: CASSLIGHLNGDTQYF. Here the CDR3 DNA reads TGTGCCAGCAGCCTCATCGGACACTTAAATGGAGATACGCAGTATTTT.

This clone was detected only a few times. The chain couples TRBV19 to TRBJ1-1; D remains ambiguous. Germline V gene lookup returns CDR1 LNHDA and CDR2 SQIVND (reference sequence). This CDR3 contains 14 residues. V shed 3 bases and J shed 0 bases, with 8 bases lying between them. The CDR3 loop reads CASSIVSVNTEAFF. The CDR3 nucleotides are TGTGCCAGTAGTATCGTGTCTGTGAACACTGAAGCTTTCTTT. The full variable domain, with the rest looked up from reference TRBV19 and TRBJ1-1, is DGGITQSPKYLFRKEGQNVTLSCEQNLNHDAMYWYRQDPGQGLRLIYYSQIVNDFQKGDIAEGYSVSREKKESFPLTVTSAQKNPTAFYLCASSIVSVNTEAFFGQGTRLTVV.